Following are 20 T cell receptor beta chains from one sample sequenced in a study of OX40 agonist ivuxolimab in advanced cancers. Profiling relied on immunoSEQ multiplex PCR, and the TCRdb table lists in-frame clones only, not all of them. The top ten clones hold about 8.5% of a sample with some 86,000 clones, less than 95% of them seen once. The sample here was CD4+ or CD8+ T cells sorted from blood, taken in a trial of the OX40 agonist ivuxolimab. Source of these receptors: an adult with an advanced solid tumor such as melanoma, head and neck, liver or kidney cancer.

The gene calls are TRBV5-6 and TRBJ2-3, with 7 bases fitting TRBD2. Germline V CDR1 and CDR2: SGHDT, YYEEEE. Trimming cost V 4 bases and J 1 base; bases outside gene matches: 6. The CDR3 loop spans 15 amino acids. CDR3: CASSRGTTGTDTQYF. CDR3 coding DNA: TGTGCCAGCAGCCGGGGGACTACCGGCACAGATACGCAGTATTTT.

The genes are TRBV4-1 and TRBJ2-2; TRBD2 agrees at 9 bases. After removal of 0 bases from V and 4 bases from J, the junction contained 6 bases not matched to a gene. There are 17 residues in the CDR3. Germline CDR1 and CDR2: MGHRA and YSYEKL. The DNA for the CDR3 is TGCGCCAGCAGCCAAGAAGGCCTAGCGGGACTCACCGGGGAGCTGTTTTTT. Its protein is CASSQEGLAGLTGELFF.

This clone was counted once. The chain has TRBV6-4 and TRBJ2-3; D perhaps matches TRBD2 (5 bases). The CDR3 has 16 amino acids. Germline assignment: CDR1 MRHNA and CDR2 SNTAGT. V was clipped by 1 base and J by 2 bases, with 13 bases between them. This chain's CDR3 is CASSDYGSQNTDTQYF. CDR3 nucleotides: TGTGCCAGCAGTGACTATGGGAGTCAAAACACAGATACGCAGTATTTT.

The chain employs TRBV13 and TRBJ2-5; 7 nucleotides align to TRBD1. The DNA end lines up better with TRBJ2-7; the J call may be wrong. Germline values: CDR1 PRHDT, CDR2 FYEKMQ (reference sequence). The CDR3 runs to 14 residues. CDR3 amino acids: CASSPRQGTYEQYF. In DNA, the CDR3 is TGTGCCAGCAGCCCCCGACAGGGTACCTACGAGCAGTACTTC.

This clone was seen a handful of times. The genes are TRBV21-1 and TRBJ1-5. TRBV21-1 is annotated as a pseudogene. This CDR3 spans 14 amino acids. CDR3 sequence reads: CASASRDSNQPQHF. The CDR3 DNA is TGTGCCAGCGCTAGTAGGGATAGCAATCAGCCCCAGCATTTT.

This chain joins TRBV7-2 and TRBJ2-2; D is unresolved. The CDR3 runs 14 residues. Trimming took 7 bases from V and 4 from J, leaving 13 bases between them. Germline V gene sequence: CDR1 SGHTA, CDR2 FQGNSA. CDR3 in amino acids: CASTLGWGTGELFF. CDR3 nucleotides: TGTGCCAGCACCCTCGGTTGGGGCACCGGGGAGCTGTTTTTT.

Details on this clone: Mismatch with germline at one junction end may stem from a read error. The chain joins TRBV11-3 to TRBJ2-3, with 11 bases identical to TRBD2. Germline lookup yields CDR1 SGHNT and CDR2 YENEEA. This CDR3 region has 13 residues. CDR3 residues: CASSLGVLAGVHF. The CDR3 DNA sequence: TGTGCCAGCAGCTTAGGGGTACTAGCGGGAGTTCATTTT.

The V and J genes are TRBV4-2 and TRBJ2-7; 8 bases map to TRBD2. V shed 4 bases and J 7 bases; nucleotides not matched to a gene: 12. Germline CDR1 reads LGHNA; CDR2 reads YNFKEQ. The CDR3 extends over 15 amino acids. The CDR3 region is CASSPSGGEDPEQYF. CDR3 nucleotide sequence: TGTGCCAGCAGCCCCTCGGGGGGGGAAGACCCAGAGCAGTACTTC.

The V call is TRBV23-1, the J call TRBJ2-3; TRBD2 matches at 13 bases. TRBV23-1 has ORF status, its function being uncertain. This CDR3 has 19 amino acids. J gave up 2 bases and V 3 bases, and 11 bases lay outside the gene matches. In DNA, the CDR3 is TGCGCCAGCAGTCACTTTACTAGCGGGAGGGCCGGGTTCACAGATACGCAGTATTTT. It translates to CASSHFTSGRAGFTDTQYF.

The chain combines TRBV10-3 with TRBJ2-7; maybe TRBD2 (7 bases). V lost 11 bases and J lost 1, with 15 bases in between. The CDR3 totals 13 residues. From germline, CDR1 is ENHRY and CDR2 SYGVKD. DNA for the CDR3: TGTGCCTCCCGGGGGGCGGGATCCTACGAGCAGTACTTC. Translating it yields CASRGAGSYEQYF.

The CDR3 region has the DNA TGCAGCGTTGTGGGAGGGTCCGGAAACACCATATATTTT. Translated, it gives CSVVGGSGNTIYF. The J gene is TRBJ1-3, the V gene TRBV29-1; no reliable D call. Germline V gene sequence: CDR1 SQVTM, CDR2 ANQGSEA. The V end lost 4 bases, the J end lost 4 bases, and 11 bases lay between the germline ends. This CDR3 comprises 13 residues.

This chain connects TRBV19 to TRBJ2-7; TRBD1 agrees at 7 bases. This CDR3 has 14 residues. Germline assignment: CDR1 LNHDA and CDR2 SQIVND (reference sequence). V shed 5 bases, J shed 2 bases, and the junction held 6 bases outside the gene matches. The CDR3 here is CASSPWDSPYEQYF. CDR3 nucleotides: TGTGCCAGTAGTCCTTGGGACAGTCCCTACGAGCAGTACTTC.

The gene calls are TRBV11-3 and TRBJ1-3; 8 bases agree with TRBD1. There are 16 residues in the CDR3. Germline V CDR1 and CDR2: SGHNT, YENEEA. V lost 2 bases and J lost 0; bases outside the gene matches: 3. The CDR3 loop is CASSLPTGDSGNTIYF. The CDR3 nucleotides read TGTGCCAGCAGCTTACCGACAGGGGACTCTGGAAACACCATATATTTT.

V usage is TRBV19 and J usage is TRBJ2-7; 7 nucleotides align to TRBD1. V shed 5 bases and J 2 bases; nucleotides not matched to a gene: 12. Germline V gives CDR1 LNHDA, CDR2 SQIVND (reference sequence). The length of the CDR3 is 16 residues. In DNA form, the CDR3 reads TGTGCCAGTAGTGCGATTGACAGGGAGAGGGCCTACGAGCAGTACTTC. Translating it yields CASSAIDRERAYEQYF.

The chain links TRBV27 to TRBJ2-7; 8 bases line up with TRBD2. Germline loops: CDR1 MNHEY, CDR2 SMNVEV (reference sequence). The J segment lost 3 bases and the V segment lost 4 bases, leaving 2 bases of the junction unmatched. The CDR3 has 13 amino acids. The CDR3 nucleotides read TGTGCCAGCAGTTCAAGCGGGAGCTACGAGCAGTACTTC. Its translation: CASSSSGSYEQYF.

V usage is TRBV14 and J usage is TRBJ1-4; D may be TRBD1 (5 bases). There are 18 residues in the CDR3. The germline CDR1 and CDR2 sequences are SGHDN and FVKESK. V lost 5 bases to trimming and J lost 0 bases, with 19 bases between them. CDR3 in amino acids: CASSVTRGAPATNEKLFF. The CDR3 region has the DNA TGTGCCAGCAGCGTGACCAGAGGGGCCCCCGCAACTAATGAAAAACTGTTTTTT.

The J gene is TRBJ2-7, the V gene TRBV30; D possibly corresponds to TRBD2 (5 bases). V was pared by 5 bases and J by 1 base, with 12 bases between. The CDR3 covers 13 residues. Germline lookup yields CDR1 GTSNPN and CDR2 SVGIG (reference sequence). The CDR3 sequence is CAWGSRVSYEQYF. The CDR3 nucleotides are TGTGCCTGGGGCTCGCGGGTGTCCTACGAGCAGTACTTC. Full variable domain (rest looked up from reference TRBV30 and TRBJ2-7): SQTIHQWPATLVQPVGSPLSLECTVEGTSNPNLYWYRQAAGRGLQLLFYSVGIGQISSEVPQNLSASRPQDRQFILSSKKLLLSDSGFYLCAWGSRVSYEQYFGPGTRLTVT.

This chain links TRBV25-1 with TRBJ2-5, with D unresolved. With 1 base removed from V and 4 bases from J, the gap between germline ends came to 10 bases. The CDR3 spans 14 residues. Germline CDR1 reads MGHDK; CDR2 reads SYGVNS. The CDR3 loop is CASSEWAVGETQYF. The CDR3 DNA sequence: TGTGCCAGCAGTGAATGGGCAGTGGGAGAGACCCAGTACTTC.

This sequence joins TRBV18 and TRBJ2-7; D unresolved. The CDR3 sequence is 12 residues long. V lost 3 bases and J lost 6, with 9 bases in between. Germline V gene data show CDR1 as KGHSH and CDR2 as LQKENI. For the CDR3, the DNA is TGTGCCAGCTCACCTAGACAATTCGAGCAGTACTTC. Translating it yields CASSPRQFEQYF.

Note on this clone: The limits of the CDR3 on the DNA are not certain, so only TCRdb's listed CDR3 is given. The chain links TRBV28 to TRBJ1-5; the table gives TRBD1 as D, unverified against the DNA. Germline CDR1 is MDHEN and CDR2 is SYDVKM. Inclusive of both ends, the CDR3 amounts to 15 amino acids. The CDR3 region is CASILVQGSNQPQHF.